The 21 T cell receptor beta chains presented below share a single source sample, sequenced in a study of spatial heterogeneity in lung cancer. Time point described: sample taken at primary tumor resection. Whole RNA, which was extracted from tumor, nontumor lung tissue or frozen PBMC, was sequenced without any cell sorting. Using its own MiXCR run on the 5' RACE reads, TCRdb lists one record per CDR3 protein. The sample records around 89,000 distinct CDR3 sequences, approximately 12% being singletons. The sequencing used PBMCs, collected at surgery. These receptors all stem from a male donor with early-stage non-small cell lung cancer.

The chain links TRBV15 to TRBJ2-7, with a possible D match to TRBD2 (6 bases). The V gene lost 4 bases and the J gene lost 9 bases, with 19 bases spanning the gap. There are 14 residues in the CDR3. Germline V gene lookup returns CDR1 LNHNV and CDR2 YYDKDF (reference sequence). CDR3 sequence reads: CATSNRRDSLAQYF. In DNA, the CDR3 is TGTGCCACCAGCAACAGGAGGGACTCTCTGGCGCAGTACTTC.

The chain links TRBV12-3 or TRBV12-4 to TRBJ1-1, with D hard to call. The CDR3 is 13 amino acids. Trimming took 7 bases from V and 1 from J, leaving 10 bases between them. CDR3 residues: CASTEQPNTEAFF. The CDR3 DNA is TGTGCCAGCACCGAGCAACCGAACACTGAAGCTTTCTTT.

The chain joins TRBV7-2 to TRBJ2-3; no firm D call. Germline V gene sequence: CDR1 SGHTA, CDR2 FQGNSA. Trimming removed 5 bases from V and 4 bases from J, with 16 bases in between. This CDR3 is 15 amino acids long. The CDR3 DNA sequence: TGTGCCAGCAGCATTATAGACCTTGTCGCAGATACGCAGTATTTT. Its protein is CASSIIDLVADTQYF. The full variable domain, with the rest looked up from reference TRBV7-2 and TRBJ2-3, is GAGVSQSPSNKVTEKGKDVELRCDPISGHTALYWYRQSLGQGLEFLIYFQGNSAPDKSGLPSDRFSAERTGGSVSTLTIQRTQQEDSAVYLCASSIIDLVADTQYFGPGTRLTVL.

CDR3 region: CASSPDRDGEAFF. CDR3 DNA: TGTGCCAGCTCACCTGACAGGGATGGTGAAGCTTTCTTT. This chain joins TRBV18 and TRBJ1-1; 7 bases line up with TRBD1. CDR3 size: 13 residues. With 3 bases clipped from V and 7 bases from J, the junction kept 5 bases outside the gene matches. In germline, CDR1 is KGHSH, CDR2 LQKENI. The complete variable domain, with remaining parts taken from reference TRBV18 and TRBJ1-1, reads NAGVMQNPRHLVRRRGQEARLRCSPMKGHSHVYWYRQLPEEGLKFMVYLQKENIIDESGMPKERFSAEFPKEGPSILRIQQVVRGDSAAYFCASSPDRDGEAFFGQGTRLTVV.

This clonotype turned up a few times. This chain links TRBV29-1 with TRBJ1-5, with unresolved D. Germline V gene lookup returns CDR1 SQVTM and CDR2 ANQGSEA. The CDR3 totals 14 residues. The V end was cut by 4 bases, the J end by 0 bases, with 10 bases between. CDR3 protein: CSVAPGDSNQPQHF. The CDR3 DNA sequence: TGCAGCGTTGCACCAGGTGATAGCAATCAGCCCCAGCATTTT.

This chain uses TRBV5-1 with TRBJ2-6; a possible D gene is TRBD1 (5 bases). This CDR3 region has 14 residues. Germline V gives CDR1 SGHRS, CDR2 YFSETQ. V dropped 6 bases and J dropped 1 base, with 8 bases sitting between them. CDR3 amino acids: CASNPGSGANVLTF. For the CDR3, the DNA is TGCGCCAGCAATCCAGGGTCTGGGGCCAACGTCCTGACTTTC.

This clonotype was observed a handful of times. The chain combines TRBV6-5 with TRBJ2-1; perhaps TRBD2 as D (7 bases). Trimming took 9 bases from V and 11 from J, leaving 20 bases between them. Germline V lookup: CDR1 MNHEY, CDR2 SVGAGI. The CDR3 contains 13 residues. The CDR3 sequence: CASSRGGLYQQFF. CDR3 DNA: TGTGCCAGTTCTAGGGGGGGCCTGTATCAGCAGTTCTTC.

There are many counts of this clonotype. The gene calls are TRBV7-3 and TRBJ2-1, with D perhaps TRBD1 or TRBD2 (5 bases each). The ends were cut back, 6 bases at V and 14 bases at J, with 20 bases in the middle. CDR3 length: 13 amino acids. Germline lookup yields CDR1 SGHTA and CDR2 FQGTGA. In nucleotides, the CDR3 is TGTGCCAGCAGGTATAGCCGGGACGGCGAGGAGTTCTTC. Amino acids: CASRYSRDGEEFF.

J is TRBJ2-7 and V is TRBV20-1; the D gene is possibly TRBD2 (6 bases). The CDR3 runs to 13 residues. Deletions cut 8 bases from V and 2 bases from J, with 16 bases between. The germline V gene encodes CDR1 DFQATT and CDR2 SNEGSKA (reference sequence). CDR3 sequence reads: CSTRRGATYEQYF. The CDR3 DNA sequence: TGCAGTACCCGTCGCGGGGCGACCTACGAGCAGTACTTC.

This clonotype was seen repeatedly, ten times or more. This chain connects TRBV7-9 to TRBJ2-2, with no clear D. V gave up 3 bases and J gave up 6 bases, with 8 bases separating them. CDR3 length: 13 amino acids. Per the germline V gene, CDR1 is SEHNR and CDR2 is FQNEAQ (reference sequence). The CDR3 protein is CASSLDVSGELFF. In DNA form, the CDR3 reads TGTGCCAGCAGCTTGGACGTCTCCGGGGAGCTGTTTTTT.

The rearrangement uses TRBV4-1 and TRBJ1-4; no definite D call. In germline, CDR1 is MGHRA, CDR2 YSYEKL. The length of the CDR3 is 15 residues. Trimming pared 3 bases from V and 3 bases from J, leaving 11 bases between. CDR3 residues: CASSHARAPNEKLFF. The DNA of the CDR3 is TGCGCCAGCAGCCACGCGAGGGCGCCTAATGAAAAACTGTTTTTT.

This chain connects TRBV7-3 to TRBJ2-1, with D perhaps TRBD2 (5 bases). The CDR3 extends over 15 amino acids. Germline V gene data show CDR1 as SGHTA and CDR2 as FQGTGA. V was shortened by 5 bases and J by 3 bases, with 14 bases between the two germline ends. CDR3 residues: CASSPSNGVYNEQFF. The CDR3 nucleotides are TGTGCCAGCAGCCCATCAAACGGGGTCTACAATGAGCAGTTCTTC.

The chain links TRBV4-1 to TRBJ2-5; TRBD1 might be the D (6 bases). CDR1 and CDR2 from the germline V gene are MGHRA and YSYEKL. The CDR3 loop spans 15 amino acids. The V end was cut by 4 bases, the J end by 0 bases, with 12 bases between. Written as DNA, the CDR3 is TGCGCCAGCAGCCGAACACAGGGTTACCAAGAGACCCAGTACTTC. This encodes CASSRTQGYQETQYF.

The gene calls are TRBV7-2 and TRBJ2-3; 7 bases match TRBD1. Trimming cost V 0 bases and J 4 bases; bases outside gene matches: 10. The germline V gene encodes CDR1 SGHTA and CDR2 FQGNSA. The CDR3 is 17 residues long. The CDR3 is CASSLAGAGRGSDTQYF. The CDR3 coding sequence is TGTGCCAGCAGCTTAGCGGGGGCGGGCAGGGGGTCAGATACGCAGTATTTT.

CDR3 coding DNA: TGTGCCAGCCGACCTTGGGACAGTAATTCACCCCTCCACTTT. This gives the protein CASRPWDSNSPLHF. The V gene is TRBV28, the J gene TRBJ1-6; 7 bases map to TRBD1. Trimming took 8 bases from V and 6 from J; bases not matched to a gene: 7. Per germline, CDR1 MDHEN and CDR2 SYDVKM. The CDR3 spans 14 residues. Drawing the rest from reference TRBV28 and TRBJ1-6, the complete variable domain is DVKVTQSSRYLVKRTGEKVFLECVQDMDHENMFWYRQDPGLGLRLIYFSYDVKMKEKGDIPEGYSVSREKKERFSLILESASTNQTSMYLCASRPWDSNSPLHFGNGTRLTVT.

Many counts were recorded for this clonotype. The chain combines TRBV7-3 with TRBJ2-5, with 11 bases matching TRBD2. CDR1 is SGHTA, CDR2 FQGTGA, per germline. The V gene end was trimmed by 3 bases and the J gene end by 4 bases; junction bases not matched to a gene: 10. This CDR3 spans 17 amino acids. CDR3 sequence reads: CASSLGVLAGGGETQYF. CDR3 sequence (DNA): TGTGCCAGCAGCTTGGGAGTTCTAGCGGGGGGCGGAGAGACCCAGTACTTC.

The table lists this clonotype with a few counts. The chain uses TRBV4-2 and TRBJ1-3; D perhaps matches TRBD1 (6 bases). CDR1 LGHNA and CDR2 YNFKEQ come from the germline V gene. Trimming pared 2 bases from V and 2 bases from J, leaving 10 bases between. The CDR3 has 15 amino acids. CDR3 protein: CASSQLQGTGNTIYF. As DNA, the CDR3 is TGTGCCAGCAGCCAATTACAGGGTACTGGAAACACCATATATTTT.

The rearrangement uses TRBV28 and TRBJ2-2; D may be TRBD1 (5 bases). Trimming removed 10 bases at V and 5 bases at J, with 14 bases between. This CDR3 is built from 13 residues. CDR1 and CDR2 from the germline V gene are MDHEN and SYDVKM. CDR3 region: CATTTASTGELFF. The CDR3 DNA sequence: TGTGCCACCACGACAGCCTCTACCGGGGAGCTGTTTTTT.

This clonotype has a handful of counts. This chain uses TRBV3-1 with TRBJ1-6; D call uncertain. The CDR3 is made up of 13 amino acids. V lost 5 bases to trimming and J lost 8 bases, with 10 bases between them. Looked up from germline, CDR1 is LGHDT and CDR2 is YNNKEL (reference sequence). CDR3 in amino acids: CASSSGDHSPLHF. CDR3 nucleotide sequence: TGTGCCAGCAGCTCAGGAGACCATTCACCCCTCCACTTT.

About this clonotype itself: This may come from a read error, since a much larger clone is one base off. The V gene is TRBV15, the J gene TRBJ1-6; 8 bases line up with TRBD1. CDR1 is LNHNV and CDR2 is YYDKDF in the germline V gene (reference sequence). The CDR3 covers 13 residues. CDR3 sequence reads: CATADRVNSSLHF. The CDR3 nucleotides are TGTGCCACAGCGGACAGGGTAAATTCATCCCTCCACTTT.

This clonotype has ten or more counts. J is TRBJ2-5 and V is TRBV10-3; D is uncertain. CDR1 and CDR2 from the germline V gene are ENHRY and SYGVKD. The CDR3 extends over 14 amino acids. The V end was cut by 4 bases, the J end by 2 bases, with 11 bases between. As DNA, the CDR3 is TGTGCCATCAGTGCCGGAGCGAGGCAAGAGACCCAGTACTTC. Amino acid sequence: CAISAGARQETQYF.